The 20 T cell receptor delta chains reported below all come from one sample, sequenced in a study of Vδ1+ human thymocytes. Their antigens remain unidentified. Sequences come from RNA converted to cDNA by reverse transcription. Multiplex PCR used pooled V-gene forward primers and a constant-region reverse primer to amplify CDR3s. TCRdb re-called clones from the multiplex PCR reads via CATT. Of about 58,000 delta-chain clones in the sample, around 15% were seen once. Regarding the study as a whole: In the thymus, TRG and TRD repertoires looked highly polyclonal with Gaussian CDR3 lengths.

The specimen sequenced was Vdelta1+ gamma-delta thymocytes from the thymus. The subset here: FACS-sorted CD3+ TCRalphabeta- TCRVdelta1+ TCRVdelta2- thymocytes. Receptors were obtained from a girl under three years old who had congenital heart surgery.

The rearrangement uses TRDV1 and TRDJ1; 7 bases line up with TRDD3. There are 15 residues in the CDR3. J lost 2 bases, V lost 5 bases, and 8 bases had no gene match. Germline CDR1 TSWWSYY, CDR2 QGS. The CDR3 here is CALGLPSGDTDKLIF. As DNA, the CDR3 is TGTGCTCTTGGGCTCCCGTCGGGGGATACCGATAAACTCATCTTT.

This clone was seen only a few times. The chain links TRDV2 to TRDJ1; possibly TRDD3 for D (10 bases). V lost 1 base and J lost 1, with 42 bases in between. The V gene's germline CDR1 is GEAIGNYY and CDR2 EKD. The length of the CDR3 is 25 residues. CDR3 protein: CACDTTELGTFLRCTGGFCTDKLIF. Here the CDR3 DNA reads TGTGCCTGTGACACTACCGAATTAGGAACCTTCCTACGATGTACTGGGGGATTTTGCACCGATAAACTCATCTTT.

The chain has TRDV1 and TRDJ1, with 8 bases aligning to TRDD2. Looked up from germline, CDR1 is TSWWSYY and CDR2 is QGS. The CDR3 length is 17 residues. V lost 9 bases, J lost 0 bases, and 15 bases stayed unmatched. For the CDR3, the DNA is TGTGCTCTCAGCTTCCTACCTGTACTGACTAACACCGATAAACTCATCTTT. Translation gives CALSFLPVLTNTDKLIF.

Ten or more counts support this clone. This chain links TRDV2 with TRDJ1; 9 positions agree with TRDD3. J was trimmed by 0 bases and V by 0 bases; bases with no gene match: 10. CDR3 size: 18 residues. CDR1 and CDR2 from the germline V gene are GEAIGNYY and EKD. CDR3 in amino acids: CACDTVPYWGTNTDKLIF. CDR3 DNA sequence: TGTGCCTGTGACACCGTACCGTACTGGGGGACCAACACCGATAAACTCATCTTT.

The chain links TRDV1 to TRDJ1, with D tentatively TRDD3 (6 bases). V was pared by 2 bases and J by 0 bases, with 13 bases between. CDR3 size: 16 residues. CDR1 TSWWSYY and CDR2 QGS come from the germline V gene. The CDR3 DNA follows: TGTGCTCTTGGGGAAGCGTGGGGGGGGTACACCGATAAACTCATCTTT. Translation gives CALGEAWGGYTDKLIF.

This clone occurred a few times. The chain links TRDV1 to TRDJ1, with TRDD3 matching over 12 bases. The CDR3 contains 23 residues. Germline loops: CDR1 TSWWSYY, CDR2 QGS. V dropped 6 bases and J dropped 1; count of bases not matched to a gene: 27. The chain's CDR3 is CALGGSDILGYLGDTRGTDKLIF. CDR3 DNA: TGTGCTCTTGGAGGAAGCGATATCCTAGGCTATCTGGGGGATACGCGGGGCACCGATAAACTCATCTTT.

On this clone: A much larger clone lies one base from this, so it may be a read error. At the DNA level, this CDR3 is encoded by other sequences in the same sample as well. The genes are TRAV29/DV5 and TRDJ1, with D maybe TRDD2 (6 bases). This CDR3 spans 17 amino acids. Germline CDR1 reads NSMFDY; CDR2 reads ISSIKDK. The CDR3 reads CAASFSYSQEHTDKLIF. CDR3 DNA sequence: TGTGCCGCAAGCTTTTCCTATTCCCAAGAGCACACCGATAAACTCATCTTT.

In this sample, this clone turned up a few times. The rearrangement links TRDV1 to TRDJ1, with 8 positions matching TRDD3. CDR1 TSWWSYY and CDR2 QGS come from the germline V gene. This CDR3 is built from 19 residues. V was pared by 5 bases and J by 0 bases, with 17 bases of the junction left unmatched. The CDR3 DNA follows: TGTGCTCTTGGGTCCCCTACGATCTGGGGGACCCGTTACACCGATAAACTCATCTTT. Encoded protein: CALGSPTIWGTRYTDKLIF.

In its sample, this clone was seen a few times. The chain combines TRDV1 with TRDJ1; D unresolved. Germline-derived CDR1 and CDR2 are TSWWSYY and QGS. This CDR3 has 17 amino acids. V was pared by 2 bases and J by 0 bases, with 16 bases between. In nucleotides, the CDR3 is TGTGCTCTTGGGGAATTGATCCTGCCAGACTACACCGATAAACTCATCTTT. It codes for CALGELILPDYTDKLIF.

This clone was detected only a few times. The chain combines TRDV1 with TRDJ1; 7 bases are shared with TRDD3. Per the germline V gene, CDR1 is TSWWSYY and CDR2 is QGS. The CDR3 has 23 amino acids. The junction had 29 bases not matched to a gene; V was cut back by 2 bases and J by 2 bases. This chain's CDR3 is CALGEYSPQKETGVIRGTDKLIF. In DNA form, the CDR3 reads TGTGCTCTTGGGGAATACTCCCCGCAAAAGGAGACTGGGGTTATCAGAGGAACCGATAAACTCATCTTT.

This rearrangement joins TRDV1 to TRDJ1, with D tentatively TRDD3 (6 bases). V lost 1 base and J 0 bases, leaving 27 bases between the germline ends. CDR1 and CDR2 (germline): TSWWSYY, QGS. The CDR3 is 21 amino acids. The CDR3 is CALGEPGYTTGSASYTDKLIF. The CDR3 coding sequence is TGTGCTCTTGGGGAACCGGGCTATACTACTGGGTCGGCTAGCTACACCGATAAACTCATCTTT.

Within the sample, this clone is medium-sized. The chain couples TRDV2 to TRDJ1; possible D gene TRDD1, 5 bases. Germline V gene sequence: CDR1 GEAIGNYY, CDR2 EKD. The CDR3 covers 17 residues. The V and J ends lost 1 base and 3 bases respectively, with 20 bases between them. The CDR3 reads CACDTPSEISVSDKLIF. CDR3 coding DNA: TGTGCCTGTGACACGCCCAGTGAAATTTCGGTATCCGATAAACTCATCTTT.

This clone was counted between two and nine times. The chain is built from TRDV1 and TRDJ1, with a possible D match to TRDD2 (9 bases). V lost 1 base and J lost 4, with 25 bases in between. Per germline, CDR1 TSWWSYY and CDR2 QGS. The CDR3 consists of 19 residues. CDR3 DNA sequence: TGTGCTCTTGGGGAACCCCTTCCTACCTACCCAGGGGGATACGATAAACTCATCTTT. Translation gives CALGEPLPTYPGGYDKLIF.

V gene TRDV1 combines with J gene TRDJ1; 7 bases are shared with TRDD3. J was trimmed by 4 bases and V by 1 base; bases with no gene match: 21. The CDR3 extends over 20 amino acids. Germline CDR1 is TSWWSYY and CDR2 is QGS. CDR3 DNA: TGTGCTCTTGGGGAACGAAACGAGTACTGGGGCCTCAGCCGTGGCGATAAACTCATCTTT. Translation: CALGERNEYWGLSRGDKLIF.

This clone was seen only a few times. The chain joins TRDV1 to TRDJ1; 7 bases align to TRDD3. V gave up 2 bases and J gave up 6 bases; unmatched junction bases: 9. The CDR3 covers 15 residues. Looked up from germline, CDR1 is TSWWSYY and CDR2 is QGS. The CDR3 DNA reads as TGTGCTCTTGGGGAAGGCGGTGGGGGAGCCTATAAACTCATCTTT. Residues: CALGEGGGGAYKLIF.

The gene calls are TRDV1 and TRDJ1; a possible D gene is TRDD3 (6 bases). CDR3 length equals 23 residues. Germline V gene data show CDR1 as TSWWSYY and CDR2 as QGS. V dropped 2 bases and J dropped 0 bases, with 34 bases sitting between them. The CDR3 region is CALGEYSGLFATGRRVYTDKLIF. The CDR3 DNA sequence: TGTGCTCTTGGGGAATATTCTGGTCTATTCGCTACTGGGAGACGGGTCTACACCGATAAACTCATCTTT.

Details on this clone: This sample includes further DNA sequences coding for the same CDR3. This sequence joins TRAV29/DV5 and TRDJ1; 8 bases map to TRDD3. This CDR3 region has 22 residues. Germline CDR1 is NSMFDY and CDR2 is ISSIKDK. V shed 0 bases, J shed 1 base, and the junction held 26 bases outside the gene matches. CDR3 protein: CAASDSISPDWGSQEGTDKLIF. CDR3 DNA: TGTGCAGCAAGCGATTCTATATCACCGGACTGGGGGTCTCAAGAAGGCACCGATAAACTCATCTTT.

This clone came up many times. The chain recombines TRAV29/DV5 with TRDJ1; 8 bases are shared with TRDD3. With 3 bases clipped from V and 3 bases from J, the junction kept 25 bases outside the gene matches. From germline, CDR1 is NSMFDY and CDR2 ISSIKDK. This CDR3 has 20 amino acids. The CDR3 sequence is CAANLNFFPLLGVPPDKLIF. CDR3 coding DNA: TGTGCAGCAAATCTCAACTTCTTCCCATTACTGGGGGTTCCCCCCGATAAACTCATCTTT.

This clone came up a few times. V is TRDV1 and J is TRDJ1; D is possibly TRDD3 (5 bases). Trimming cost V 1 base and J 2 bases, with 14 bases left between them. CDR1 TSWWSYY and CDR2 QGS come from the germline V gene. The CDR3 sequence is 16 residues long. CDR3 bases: TGTGCTCTTGGGGAACCGGGGACTCGAACTACCGATAAACTCATCTTT. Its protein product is CALGEPGTRTTDKLIF.

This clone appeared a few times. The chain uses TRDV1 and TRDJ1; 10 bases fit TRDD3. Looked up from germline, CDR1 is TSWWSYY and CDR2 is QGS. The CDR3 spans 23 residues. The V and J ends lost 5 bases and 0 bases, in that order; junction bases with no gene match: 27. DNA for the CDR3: TGTGCTCTTGGGACTCCTGGGCTTCCTACGGGTACTGGGGGATCTCCGTACACCGATAAACTCATCTTT. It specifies CALGTPGLPTGTGGSPYTDKLIF.